Listed below are T cell receptor beta chains from one sample, sequenced in a study of cytomegalovirus exposure and HLA in healthy donors. Sequenced by immunoSEQ multiplex PCR; TCRdb stores in-frame clones only, minus some. The sample has some 130,000 clones, roughly four fifths seen once. The sample comprised PBMCs. All receptors derive from a girl between 2 and 10 years old in good health and CMV-seronegative. The CDR3 runs from the conserved cysteine through the conserved F or W. D genes are given only for firm matches. Clone size is shown for a subset of rows, as once, few, many or a class of expanded clone.

CDR3 DNA: TGTGCCAGCAGAGCAGGGTGGACAGATACGCAGTATTTT
CDR3 protein: CASRAGWTDTQYF
J gene: TRBJ2-3
V gene: TRBV2
clone size: .
D gene: .

CDR3 DNA: TGTGCCAGCAGCTTGGGACAGGGGGCGCCGTACGAGCAGTACTTC
CDR3 protein: CASSLGQGAPYEQYF
J gene: TRBJ2-7
V gene: TRBV5-4
clone size: .
D gene: TRBD1

CDR3 DNA: TGTGCCAGCAGTGAAGTACCCAGGGAAGGATTTCAGGGGACCCAGTACTTC
CDR3 protein: CASSEVPREGFQGTQYF
J gene: TRBJ2-5
V gene: TRBV6-1
clone size: .
D gene: .

CDR3 DNA: TGTGCCAGCACCCCTCCCGGGACAGGGAACAATGAGCAGTTCTTC
CDR3 protein: CASTPPGTGNNEQFF
J gene: TRBJ2-1
V gene: TRBV6-1
clone size: .
D gene: TRBD1

CDR3 DNA: TGTGCCAGCAGCTGGGAAGCGGGACACTACGAGCAGTACTTC
CDR3 protein: CASSWEAGHYEQYF
J gene: TRBJ2-7
V gene: TRBV11-2
clone size: .
D gene: .

CDR3 DNA: TGTGCCTGGAGTGGCGAAAGTTATACTGAAGCTTTCTTT
CDR3 protein: CAWSGESYTEAFF
J gene: TRBJ1-1
V gene: TRBV30
clone size: .
D gene: .

CDR3 DNA: TGTGCCTGGAGTGTAGCCGACTATGGCTACACCTTC
CDR3 protein: CAWSVADYGYTF
J gene: TRBJ1-2
V gene: TRBV30
clone size: .
D gene: .

CDR3 DNA: TGTGCCAGCACTGGTGGAGGAGGGGAAGAGACCCAGTACTTC
CDR3 protein: CASTGGGGEETQYF
J gene: TRBJ2-5
V gene: TRBV5-4
clone size: once
D gene: .

CDR3 DNA: TGCGCCAGCAGCCAAGAATTGGGTCGGGGGGCGAGCAATGAGCAGTTCTTC
CDR3 protein: CASSQELGRGASNEQFF
J gene: TRBJ2-1
V gene: TRBV4-1
clone size: .
D gene: .

CDR3 DNA: TGCGCCAGCAGCGCAGGGACAGGCGAAAACACTGAAGCTTTCTTT
CDR3 protein: CASSAGTGENTEAFF
J gene: TRBJ1-1
V gene: TRBV5-1
clone size: .
D gene: TRBD1

CDR3 DNA: TGTGCCAGTAGTTGGGACAGAGGAAACACCATATATTTT
CDR3 protein: CASSWDRGNTIYF
J gene: TRBJ1-3
V gene: TRBV19
clone size: few
D gene: TRBD1

CDR3 DNA: TGTGCCAGCAGTGAAATAGGGGGCGCAGCTAATGAAAAACTGTTTTTT
CDR3 protein: CASSEIGGAANEKLFF
J gene: TRBJ1-4
V gene: TRBV2
clone size: .
D gene: TRBD1

CDR3 DNA: TGTGCCAGTAGTATAGTTGGAGGAGGTCAGCCCCAGCATTTT
CDR3 protein: CASSIVGGGQPQHF
J gene: TRBJ1-5
V gene: TRBV19
clone size: once
D gene: .

CDR3 DNA: TGCGCCAGCAGCTTGGTCGAGACAGGGGCTAACTATGGCTACACCTTC
CDR3 protein: CASSLVETGANYGYTF
J gene: TRBJ1-2
V gene: TRBV5-1
clone size: .
D gene: TRBD1

CDR3 DNA: TGTGCCAGCAGCTTATTTTGGGGCCTGGAGGAAAAACTGTTTTTT
CDR3 protein: CASSLFWGLEEKLFF
J gene: TRBJ1-4
V gene: TRBV7-2
clone size: once
D gene: .

CDR3 DNA: TGTGCCAGCAGCGGTACGGGACAGGGGCGAGGCTACGAGCAGTACTTC
CDR3 protein: CASSGTGQGRGYEQYF
J gene: TRBJ2-7
V gene: TRBV7-6
clone size: .
D gene: TRBD1

CDR3 DNA: TGTGCCAGCAGTCCTCACCAGGGGGAGAACTACGAGCAGTACTTC
CDR3 protein: CASSPHQGENYEQYF
J gene: TRBJ2-7
V gene: TRBV6-5
clone size: .
D gene: TRBD1

CDR3 DNA: TGCAGCTCTAAAGACAGGGCCCCCAACAATGAGCAGTTCTTC
CDR3 protein: CSSKDRAPNNEQFF
J gene: TRBJ2-1
V gene: TRBV29-1
clone size: .
D gene: TRBD1

CDR3 DNA: TGCGCCAGCAGCTCGGGACTAGCGGGAGGTGATACGCAGTATTTT
CDR3 protein: CASSSGLAGGDTQYF
J gene: TRBJ2-3
V gene: TRBV5-1
clone size: .
D gene: TRBD2

CDR3 DNA: TGTGCCAGCAGCTTGGCGGGAAGCCGACATGGGACGCAGTATTTT
CDR3 protein: CASSLAGSRHGTQYF
J gene: TRBJ2-3
V gene: TRBV5-4
clone size: .
D gene: .

CDR3 DNA: TGCAGCGTTGCGGGGGATGGGGCCAACGTCCTGACTTTC
CDR3 protein: CSVAGDGANVLTF
J gene: TRBJ2-6
V gene: TRBV29-1
clone size: .
D gene: .

CDR3 DNA: TGTGCCAGCAGCTTAGAAGCGGGAGGGCCACCGCAGTATTTT
CDR3 protein: CASSLEAGGPPQYF
J gene: TRBJ2-3
V gene: TRBV11-2
clone size: .
D gene: TRBD2

CDR3 DNA: TGTGCCAGCAGCCGCGGTTCCTACGAGCAGTACTTC
CDR3 protein: CASSRGSYEQYF
J gene: TRBJ2-7
V gene: TRBV5-4
clone size: .
D gene: .

CDR3 DNA: TGCGCCAGCAGAGCTTTGGGGGTTCGGGGACTAGCGGGGGGCTCCTACAATGAGCAGTTCTTC
CDR3 protein: CASRALGVRGLAGGSYNEQFF
J gene: TRBJ2-1
V gene: TRBV5-1
clone size: .
D gene: TRBD2

CDR3 DNA: TGTGCCAGCAGCCGAGGACAGGGGAACTATGGCTACACCTTC
CDR3 protein: CASSRGQGNYGYTF
J gene: TRBJ1-2
V gene: TRBV28
clone size: .
D gene: TRBD1

CDR3 DNA: TGTGCCAGCAGCTTGAGAGTCAGGGCAGGGAAAGAGACCCAGTACTTC
CDR3 protein: CASSLRVRAGKETQYF
J gene: TRBJ2-5
V gene: TRBV5-4
clone size: .
D gene: .

CDR3 DNA: TGCGCCAGCAGCCAAGATCGGTTAGCCTCCTACGAGCAGTACTTC
CDR3 protein: CASSQDRLASYEQYF
J gene: TRBJ2-7
V gene: TRBV4-3
clone size: .
D gene: .

CDR3 DNA: TGTGCCAGCAGCCGGAGACAGGGTATTATCGGGGAGCTGTTTTTT
CDR3 protein: CASSRRQGIIGELFF
J gene: TRBJ2-2
V gene: TRBV27
clone size: .
D gene: TRBD1

CDR3 DNA: TGTGCCAGCAGCATCCGGACTAGCGGGGTCACAGATACGCAGTATTTT
CDR3 protein: CASSIRTSGVTDTQYF
J gene: TRBJ2-3
V gene: TRBV13
clone size: .
D gene: TRBD2

CDR3 DNA: TGTGCCAGCAGTGATCCGGGTGCGAGTGGCCAAGAGACCCAGTACTTC
CDR3 protein: CASSDPGASGQETQYF
J gene: TRBJ2-5
V gene: TRBV6-1
clone size: .
D gene: .

CDR3 DNA: TGCGCCAGCAGCTTGAGGCTAGCTTCGAACACCGGGGAGCTGTTTTTT
CDR3 protein: CASSLRLASNTGELFF
J gene: TRBJ2-2
V gene: TRBV5-1
clone size: .
D gene: .

CDR3 DNA: TGTGCCAGCAGCTTAGTTAAGCTTATAACTAGCGGGAGCCGAGAGCAGTACTTC
CDR3 protein: CASSLVKLITSGSREQYF
J gene: TRBJ2-7
V gene: TRBV11-2
clone size: .
D gene: TRBD2

CDR3 DNA: TGCGCCAGCAGTCAAACGACAGGGGCCCACACTGAAGCTTTCTTT
CDR3 protein: CASSQTTGAHTEAFF
J gene: TRBJ1-1
V gene: TRBV23-1
clone size: .
D gene: TRBD1

CDR3 DNA: TGCGCCAGCAGCTTGGGGACAGACTCTTCTGAAGACTACACCTTC
CDR3 protein: CASSLGTDSSEDYTF
J gene: TRBJ1-2
V gene: TRBV5-1
clone size: .
D gene: .

CDR3 DNA: TGTGCCAGCAGCCCAGGCGGGGGCGCTGGGGCCAACGTCCTGACTTTC
CDR3 protein: CASSPGGGAGANVLTF
J gene: TRBJ2-6
V gene: TRBV9
clone size: .
D gene: .

CDR3 DNA: TGCGCCAGCAGTCGCCACAGGTTATCCTACAATGAGCAGTTCTTC
CDR3 protein: CASSRHRLSYNEQFF
J gene: TRBJ2-1
V gene: TRBV23-1
clone size: .
D gene: .

CDR3 DNA: TGTGCCAGCAGACAGACAGGGGCCGCCTTGGCTGGCTACACCTTC
CDR3 protein: CASRQTGAALAGYTF
J gene: TRBJ1-2
V gene: TRBV28
clone size: .
D gene: TRBD1

CDR3 DNA: TGTGCCAGTAGTATAGACAGGGATGAAAAACTGTTTTTT
CDR3 protein: CASSIDRDEKLFF
J gene: TRBJ1-4
V gene: TRBV19
clone size: .
D gene: .

CDR3 DNA: TGTGCCAGCAGCCCTGGGGGGGGCTACGGCAATCAGCCCCAGCATTTT
CDR3 protein: CASSPGGGYGNQPQHF
J gene: TRBJ1-5
V gene: TRBV5-8
clone size: .
D gene: .